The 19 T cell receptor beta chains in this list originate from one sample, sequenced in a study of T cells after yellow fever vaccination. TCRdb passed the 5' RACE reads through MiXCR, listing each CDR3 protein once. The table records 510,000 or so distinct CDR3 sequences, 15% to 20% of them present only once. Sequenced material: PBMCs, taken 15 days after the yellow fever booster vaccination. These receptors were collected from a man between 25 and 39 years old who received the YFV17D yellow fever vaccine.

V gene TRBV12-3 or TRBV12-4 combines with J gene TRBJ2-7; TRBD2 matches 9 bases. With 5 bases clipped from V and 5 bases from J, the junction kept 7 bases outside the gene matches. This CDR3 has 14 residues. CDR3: CASSDSGSTDEQYF. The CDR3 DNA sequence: TGTGCCAGCAGTGATAGCGGGAGTACCGACGAGCAGTACTTC.

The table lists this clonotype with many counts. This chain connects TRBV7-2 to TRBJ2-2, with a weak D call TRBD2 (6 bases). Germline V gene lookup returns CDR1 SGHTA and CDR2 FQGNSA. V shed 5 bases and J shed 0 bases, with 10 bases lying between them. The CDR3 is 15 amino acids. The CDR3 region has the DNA TGTGCCAGCAGCGAGGGACTCCCGAACACCGGGGAGCTGTTTTTT. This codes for CASSEGLPNTGELFF. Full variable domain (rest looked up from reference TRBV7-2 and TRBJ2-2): GAGVSQSPSNKVTEKGKDVELRCDPISGHTALYWYRQSLGQGLEFLIYFQGNSAPDKSGLPSDRFSAERTGGSVSTLTIQRTQQEDSAVYLCASSEGLPNTGELFFGEGSRLTVL.

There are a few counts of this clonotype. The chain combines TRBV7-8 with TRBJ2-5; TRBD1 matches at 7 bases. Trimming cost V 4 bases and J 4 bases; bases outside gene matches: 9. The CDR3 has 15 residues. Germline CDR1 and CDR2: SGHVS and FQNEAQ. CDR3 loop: CASSSNRGSTETQYF. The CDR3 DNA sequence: TGTGCCAGCAGCTCGAACAGGGGAAGTACAGAGACCCAGTACTTC.

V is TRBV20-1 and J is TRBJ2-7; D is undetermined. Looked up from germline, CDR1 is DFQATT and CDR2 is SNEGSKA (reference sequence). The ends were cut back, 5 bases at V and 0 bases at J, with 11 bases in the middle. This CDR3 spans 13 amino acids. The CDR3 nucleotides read TGCAGTGCTTTAAACTCAAACTCCTACGAGCAGTACTTC. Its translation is CSALNSNSYEQYF.

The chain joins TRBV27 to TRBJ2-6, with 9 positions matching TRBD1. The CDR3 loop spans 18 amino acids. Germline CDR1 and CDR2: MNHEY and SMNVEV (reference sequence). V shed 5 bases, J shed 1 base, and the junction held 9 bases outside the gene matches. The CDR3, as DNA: TGTGCCAGCAGTCCTCGGGACAGGGCACTGTCTGGGGCCAACGTCCTGACTTTC. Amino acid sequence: CASSPRDRALSGANVLTF. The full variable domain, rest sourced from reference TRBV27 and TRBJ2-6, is EAQVTQNPRYLITVTGKKLTVTCSQNMNHEYMSWYRQDPGLGLRQIYYSMNVEVTDKGDVPEGYKVSRKEKRNFPLILESPSPNQTSLYFCASSPRDRALSGANVLTFGAGSRLTVL.

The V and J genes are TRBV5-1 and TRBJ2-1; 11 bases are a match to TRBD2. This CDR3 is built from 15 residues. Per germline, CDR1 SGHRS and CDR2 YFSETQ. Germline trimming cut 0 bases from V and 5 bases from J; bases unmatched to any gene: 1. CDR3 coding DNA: TGCGCCAGCAGCTTGGTGACTAGCGGGGACAATGAGCAGTTCTTC. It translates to CASSLVTSGDNEQFF.

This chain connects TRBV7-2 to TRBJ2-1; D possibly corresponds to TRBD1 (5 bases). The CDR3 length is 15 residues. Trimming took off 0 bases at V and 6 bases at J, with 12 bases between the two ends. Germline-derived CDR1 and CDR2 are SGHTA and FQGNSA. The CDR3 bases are TGTGCCAGCAGCTTAGCAGGACAAGATAGCAATGAGCAGTTCTTC. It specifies CASSLAGQDSNEQFF.

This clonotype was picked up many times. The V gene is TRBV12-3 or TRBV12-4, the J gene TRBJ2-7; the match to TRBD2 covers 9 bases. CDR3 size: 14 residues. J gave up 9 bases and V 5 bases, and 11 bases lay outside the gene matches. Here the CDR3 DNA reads TGTGCCAGCAGTACGACTAGCGGAGCCACCGGGCAGTACTTC. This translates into CASSTTSGATGQYF.

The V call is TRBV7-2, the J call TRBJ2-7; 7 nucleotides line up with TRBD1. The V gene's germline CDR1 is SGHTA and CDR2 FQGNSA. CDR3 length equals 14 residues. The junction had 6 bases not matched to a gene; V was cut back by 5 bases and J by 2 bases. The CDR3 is CASSPDRWTYEQYF. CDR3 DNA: TGTGCCAGCAGCCCGGACAGGTGGACCTACGAGCAGTACTTC.

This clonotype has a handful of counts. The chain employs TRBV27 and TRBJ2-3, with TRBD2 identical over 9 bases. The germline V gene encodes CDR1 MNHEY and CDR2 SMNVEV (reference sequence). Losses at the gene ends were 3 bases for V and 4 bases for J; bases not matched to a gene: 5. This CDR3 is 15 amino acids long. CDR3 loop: CASSLAGGQSDTQYF. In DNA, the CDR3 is TGTGCCAGCAGTTTGGCGGGAGGGCAATCAGATACGCAGTATTTT.

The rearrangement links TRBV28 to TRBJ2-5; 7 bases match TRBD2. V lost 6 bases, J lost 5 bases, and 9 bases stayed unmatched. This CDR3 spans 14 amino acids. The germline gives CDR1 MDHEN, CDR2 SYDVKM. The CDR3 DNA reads TGTGCCAGCAGGCCAACGGGAGGTGGGGAGACCCAGTACTTC. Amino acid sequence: CASRPTGGGETQYF.

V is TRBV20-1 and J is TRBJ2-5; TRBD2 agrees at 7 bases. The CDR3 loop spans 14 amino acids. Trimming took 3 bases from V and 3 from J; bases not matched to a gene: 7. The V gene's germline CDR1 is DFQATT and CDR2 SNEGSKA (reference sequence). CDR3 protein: CSARTSWGKETQYF. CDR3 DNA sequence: TGCAGTGCTAGGACTAGCTGGGGAAAAGAGACCCAGTACTTC.

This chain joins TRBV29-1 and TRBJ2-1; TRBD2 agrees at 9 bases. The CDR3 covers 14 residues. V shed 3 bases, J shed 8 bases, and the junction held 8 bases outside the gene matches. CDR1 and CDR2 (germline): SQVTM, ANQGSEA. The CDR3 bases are TGCAGCGTTGAGGTCGGGACTAGCTTCGATGAGCAGTTCTTC. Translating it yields CSVEVGTSFDEQFF.

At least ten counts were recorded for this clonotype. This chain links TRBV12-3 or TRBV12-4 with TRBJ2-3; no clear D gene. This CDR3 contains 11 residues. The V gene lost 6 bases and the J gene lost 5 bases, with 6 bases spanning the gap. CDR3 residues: CASSDLDTQYF. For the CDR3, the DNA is TGTGCCAGCAGCGACTTAGATACGCAGTATTTT.

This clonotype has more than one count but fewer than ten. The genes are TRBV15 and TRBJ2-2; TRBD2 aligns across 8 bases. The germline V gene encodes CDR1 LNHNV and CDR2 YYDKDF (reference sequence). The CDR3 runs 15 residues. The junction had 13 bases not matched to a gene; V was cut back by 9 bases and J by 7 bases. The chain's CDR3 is CATRQREFFGGELFF. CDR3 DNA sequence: TGTGCCACTAGACAGCGGGAGTTTTTCGGCGGGGAGCTGTTTTTT.

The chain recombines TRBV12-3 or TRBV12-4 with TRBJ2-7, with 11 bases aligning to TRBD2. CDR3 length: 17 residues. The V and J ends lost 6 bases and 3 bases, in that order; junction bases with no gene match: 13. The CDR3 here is CASRLLAGDIVGYEQYF. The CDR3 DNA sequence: TGTGCCAGCAGGCTACTAGCGGGAGACATTGTAGGCTACGAGCAGTACTTC.

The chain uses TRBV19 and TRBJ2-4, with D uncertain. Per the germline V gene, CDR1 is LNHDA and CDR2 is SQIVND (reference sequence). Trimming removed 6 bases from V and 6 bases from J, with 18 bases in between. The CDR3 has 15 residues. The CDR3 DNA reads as TGTGCCAGTAGCACGACGGATCTCCTTCGAAACATTCAGTACTTC. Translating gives CASSTTDLLRNIQYF.

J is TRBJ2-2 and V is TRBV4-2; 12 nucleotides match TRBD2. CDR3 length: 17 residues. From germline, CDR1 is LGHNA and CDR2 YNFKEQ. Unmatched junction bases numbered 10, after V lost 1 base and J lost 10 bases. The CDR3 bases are TGTGCCAGCAGCCAAGTGGCGACTAGCGGGGGCCCGCTGGAGCTGTTTTTT. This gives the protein CASSQVATSGGPLELFF.

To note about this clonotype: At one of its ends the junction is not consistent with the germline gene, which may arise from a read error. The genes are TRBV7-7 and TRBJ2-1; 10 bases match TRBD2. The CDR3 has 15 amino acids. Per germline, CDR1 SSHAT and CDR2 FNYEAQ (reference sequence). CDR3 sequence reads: CASSLSGTSVDEQFF. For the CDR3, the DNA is TGTGCTAGCAGCTTATCCGGGACTAGCGTCGATGAGCAGTTCTTC. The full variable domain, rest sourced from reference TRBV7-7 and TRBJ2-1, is GAGVSQSPRYKVTKRGQDVTLRCDPISSHATLYWYQQALGQGPEFLTYFNYEAQPDKSGLPSDRFSAERPEGSISTLTIQRTEQRDSAMYRCASSLSGTSVDEQFFGPGTRLTVL.